This T cell receptor beta chain was recovered during a study of blood T cell repertoires in COVID-19. Participants' own reports of clinical history determined their cohort assignment. How the authors handled the data: Reference gene primer amplification gave estimated nucleated cell counts. Some clones are missing from TCRdb's copy, which holds only in-frame ones; the method was immunoSEQ multiplex PCR. That table gives V, J and clone size, and the DNA gave D and trimming. The table lists fewer than 200,000 clones, over 80% of them singletons. CDR1 is SGHVS, CDR2 FQNEAQ, per germline. The CDR3 runs 15 residues. Trimming left V 5 bases short and J 10 bases short, with 18 bases between.

The source of this sequence is a woman aged 45-60 years who had recovered from COVID-19. Sequencing was performed on PBMCs or T cells enriched from blood (not recorded which). The V call is TRBV7-8, the J call TRBJ1-6, with a tentative D call TRBD1 (6 bases). Written as DNA, the CDR3 is TGTGCCAGCAGCCGAGCGGGGACACCCCAATCACCCCTCCACTTT. Amino acids: CASSRAGTPQSPLHF.